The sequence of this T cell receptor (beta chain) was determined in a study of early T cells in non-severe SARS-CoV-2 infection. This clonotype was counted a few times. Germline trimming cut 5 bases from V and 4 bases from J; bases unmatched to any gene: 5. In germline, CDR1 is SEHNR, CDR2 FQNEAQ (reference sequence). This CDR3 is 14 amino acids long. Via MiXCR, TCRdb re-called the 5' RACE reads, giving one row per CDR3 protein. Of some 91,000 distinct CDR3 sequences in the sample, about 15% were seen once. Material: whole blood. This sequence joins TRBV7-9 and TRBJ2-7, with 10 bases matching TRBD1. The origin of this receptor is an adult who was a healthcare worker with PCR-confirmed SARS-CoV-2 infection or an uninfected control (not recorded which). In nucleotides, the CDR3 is TGTGCCAGCAGCCAGGGACAGGGGACGTACGAGCAGTACTTC. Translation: CASSQGQGTYEQYF.